The 20 T cell receptor beta chains listed next were all sequenced from one sample in a study of shared clonotypes between healthy human individuals. TCRdb keeps only in-frame clones here, not all; method: immunoSEQ multiplex PCR. The repertoire consists of about 520,000 clones, with about 96% occurring once and the leading ten covering 0.05% to 0.08%. The sample comprised naive CD4+ T cells sorted from blood. As to subset: CD45RA+ positively selected. Receptor source: a woman aged 25 to 45 in good health.

V usage is TRBV28 and J usage is TRBJ1-5; possible D gene TRBD1, 5 bases. This CDR3 has 15 amino acids. V dropped 5 bases and J dropped 4 bases, with 15 bases sitting between them. Germline V gene data show CDR1 as MDHEN and CDR2 as SYDVKM. CDR3 coding DNA: TGTGCCAGCAGTAAATGGGGGGGACTAAATCAGCCCCAGCATTTT. This sequence encodes CASSKWGGLNQPQHF.

The V call is TRBV5-1, the J call TRBJ2-5; 14 bases match TRBD2. V gave up 5 bases and J gave up 4 bases; unmatched junction bases: 4. Germline CDR1 and CDR2: SGHRS and YFSETQ. This CDR3 spans 15 amino acids. In DNA form, the CDR3 reads TGCGCCAGCAGTTTCGGACTAGCGGGAGGAGAGACCCAGTACTTC. This translates into CASSFGLAGGETQYF.

The chain recombines TRBV7-9 with TRBJ2-5, with D hard to call. V was pared by 5 bases and J by 4 bases, with 14 bases between. The V gene's germline CDR1 is SEHNR and CDR2 FQNEAQ (reference sequence). This CDR3 is built from 14 residues. CDR3 nucleotides: TGTGCCAGCAGCACACCGACCGTCAGAGAGACCCAGTACTTC. It translates to CASSTPTVRETQYF. The variable domain in full, completed from reference TRBV7-9 and TRBJ2-5, reads DTGVSQNPRHKITKRGQNVTFRCDPISEHNRLYWYRQTLGQGPEFLTYFQNEAQLEKSRLLSDRFSAERPKGSFSTLEIQRTEQGDSAMYLCASSTPTVRETQYFGPGTRLLVL.

Points on this clone: Different DNA sequences within this sample yield the same CDR3. V usage is TRBV28 and J usage is TRBJ2-7, with D possibly TRBD1 on 6 matching bases. Germline CDR1 is MDHEN and CDR2 is SYDVKM. V lost 5 bases and J 4 bases, leaving 15 bases between the germline ends. The CDR3 covers 14 residues. This CDR3 reads CASSTPGQIYEQYF. In DNA, the CDR3 is TGTGCCAGCAGTACCCCGGGACAAATATACGAGCAGTACTTC.

The chain employs TRBV6-1 and TRBJ1-2; D gene ambiguous. CDR1 and CDR2 (germline): MNHNS, SASEGT. The CDR3 has 14 residues. The V end was cut by 7 bases, the J end by 8 bases, with 20 bases between. CDR3 in DNA: TGTGCCAGCACCAACCTCCGGCGGGTGAGAGGCTACACCTTC. Translated: CASTNLRRVRGYTF.

This clone was counted a few times. The V and J genes are TRBV5-1 and TRBJ2-5; D possibly corresponds to TRBD1 (6 bases). The CDR3 covers 14 residues. The germline V and J ends were trimmed by 3 bases and 1 base, with 10 bases remaining between them. The germline CDR1 and CDR2 sequences are SGHRS and YFSETQ. The CDR3, as DNA: TGCGCCAGCAGCTGGGGACACAGCCAAGAGACCCAGTACTTC. It codes for CASSWGHSQETQYF.

This CDR3 is CASSLFPPLYGYTF. CDR3 bases: TGTGCCAGCTCTTTGTTTCCCCCCCTCTATGGCTACACCTTC. V usage is TRBV28 and J usage is TRBJ1-2; D gene unclear. This CDR3 spans 14 amino acids. Germline CDR1 is MDHEN and CDR2 is SYDVKM. The ends were cut back, 8 bases at V and 4 bases at J, with 17 bases in the middle.

V and J are TRBV6-5 and TRBJ1-2, with a weak D call TRBD1 (5 bases). The CDR3 loop spans 14 amino acids. Germline V gives CDR1 MNHEY, CDR2 SVGAGI. The V gene lost 5 bases and the J gene lost 5 bases, with 15 bases spanning the gap. CDR3 protein: CASSPPAREYGYTF. The DNA of the CDR3 is TGTGCCAGCAGTCCCCCCGCCAGGGAGTATGGCTACACCTTC.

V is TRBV5-4 and J is TRBJ2-5; 7 nucleotides align to TRBD2. Germline loops: CDR1 SGHNT, CDR2 YYREEE (reference sequence). The CDR3 loop spans 16 amino acids. Losses at the gene ends were 0 bases for V and 1 base for J; bases not matched to a gene: 6. The CDR3 bases are TGTGCCAGCAGCTTGGCTGGACTAGGGCGCCAAGAGACCCAGTACTTC. Protein sequence: CASSLAGLGRQETQYF.

The chain joins TRBV6-6 to TRBJ2-7; D possibly corresponds to TRBD1 (6 bases). The CDR3 totals 14 residues. Germline V gene sequence: CDR1 MNHNY, CDR2 SVGAGI (reference sequence). Trimming took 3 bases from V and 7 from J, leaving 16 bases between them. As DNA, the CDR3 is TGTGCCAGCAGTTATTCGGACAGATTAGGGGAGCAGTACTTC. This encodes CASSYSDRLGEQYF.

A note on this clone: The sample has other DNA sequences that encode this CDR3 too. The chain is built from TRBV18 and TRBJ2-3; no clear D gene. This CDR3 contains 15 residues. In germline, CDR1 is KGHSH, CDR2 LQKENI. The V end lost 3 bases, the J end lost 0 bases, and 10 bases lay between the germline ends. The CDR3: CASSPLGSSTDTQYF. The CDR3 DNA is TGTGCCAGCTCACCTCTAGGGTCTAGCACAGATACGCAGTATTTT.

The chain is built from TRBV6-4 and TRBJ1-5, with D uncertain. The CDR3 sequence is 16 residues long. Looked up from germline, CDR1 is MRHNA and CDR2 is SNTAGT. V lost 0 bases, J lost 3 bases, and 12 bases lay in between. CDR3 bases: TGTGCCAGCAGTGACTCTCGGTCCTTAGTCAATCAGCCCCAGCATTTT. This codes for CASSDSRSLVNQPQHF.

The chain uses TRBV2 and TRBJ1-1; TRBD1 agrees at 10 bases. The CDR3 is made up of 14 amino acids. The germline CDR1 and CDR2 sequences are SNHLY and FYNNEI. Trimming removed 7 bases from V and 5 bases from J; junction bases left unmatched: 7. CDR3 loop: CASTGQGVWTEAFF. The CDR3 DNA sequence: TGTGCCAGCACCGGACAGGGGGTTTGGACTGAAGCTTTCTTT. Together with reference TRBV2 and TRBJ1-1, the CDR3 gives the full variable domain: EPEVTQTPSHQVTQMGQEVILRCVPISNHLYFYWYRQILGQKVEFLVSFYNNEISEKSEIFDDQFSVERPDGSNFTLKIRSTKLEDSAMYFCASTGQGVWTEAFFGQGTRLTVV.

The J gene is TRBJ2-5, the V gene TRBV5-6; 14 bases are a match to TRBD2. The CDR3 runs to 17 residues. Germline V gene data show CDR1 as SGHDT and CDR2 as YYEEEE. V lost 2 bases to trimming and J lost 5 bases; unmatched junction nucleotides: 8. Written as DNA, the CDR3 is TGTGCCAGCAGCTTATGGACTAGCGGGAGGAACGTGGAGACCCAGTACTTC. Protein product: CASSLWTSGRNVETQYF.

This chain uses TRBV28 with TRBJ2-7; weak D call: TRBD1 (6 bases). The CDR3 spans 17 residues. Deletions cut 6 bases from V and 1 base from J, with 22 bases between. CDR1 and CDR2 (germline): MDHEN, SYDVKM. Here the CDR3 reads CASSSWGRLKDSYEQYF. In DNA, the CDR3 is TGTGCCAGCAGCTCCTGGGGGCGTCTGAAGGATTCCTACGAGCAGTACTTC. The complete variable domain, with remaining parts taken from reference TRBV28 and TRBJ2-7, reads DVKVTQSSRYLVKRTGEKVFLECVQDMDHENMFWYRQDPGLGLRLIYFSYDVKMKEKGDIPEGYSVSREKKERFSLILESASTNQTSMYLCASSSWGRLKDSYEQYFGPGTRLTVT.

The J gene is TRBJ2-5, the V gene TRBV10-3; 12 bases are a match to TRBD2. CDR1 and CDR2 (germline): ENHRY, SYGVKD. V shed 2 bases and J 2 bases; nucleotides not matched to a gene: 6. This CDR3 contains 17 residues. In DNA form, the CDR3 reads TGTGCCATCAGTGAGGAACTAGCGGGAGGCCTACAAGAGACCCAGTACTTC. Its translation: CAISEELAGGLQETQYF.

This chain joins TRBV23-1 and TRBJ2-7, with 9 bases that match TRBD1. TRBV23-1 is placed among ORFs of uncertain function. The CDR3 runs 14 residues. Trimming removed 2 bases from V and 4 bases from J; junction bases left unmatched: 3. CDR3 bases: TGCGCCAGCAGTCAAAAGGACAGGGGTTACGAGCAGTACTTC. As protein: CASSQKDRGYEQYF.

The sample holds one count of this clone. The chain links TRBV7-3 to TRBJ1-1, with TRBD1 matching 7 bases. CDR3 length equals 13 residues. CDR1 and CDR2 from the germline V gene are SGHTA and FQGTGA. Trimming took 7 bases from V and 3 from J; bases not matched to a gene: 5. CDR3 in amino acids: CASKGGGDTEAFF. The CDR3 coding sequence is TGTGCCAGCAAAGGGGGCGGTGACACTGAAGCTTTCTTT.

The V call is TRBV5-1, the J call TRBJ2-3, with TRBD2 identical over 15 bases. The V gene end was trimmed by 4 bases and the J gene end by 5 bases; junction bases not matched to a gene: 5. The germline V gene has CDR1 SGHRS and CDR2 YFSETQ. The CDR3 length is 16 residues. The CDR3 loop reads CASSDGTSGRIDTQYF. The CDR3 DNA is TGCGCCAGCAGCGACGGGACTAGCGGGAGGATAGATACGCAGTATTTT. Drawing the rest from reference TRBV5-1 and TRBJ2-3, the complete variable domain is KAGVTQTPRYLIKTRGQQVTLSCSPISGHRSVSWYQQTPGQGLQFLFEYFSETQRNKGNFPGRFSGRQFSNSRSEMNVSTLELGDSALYLCASSDGTSGRIDTQYFGPGTRLTVL.

V and J are TRBV6-5 and TRBJ2-5; possible D gene TRBD2, 6 bases. The CDR3 runs to 13 residues. CDR1 is MNHEY, CDR2 SVGAGI, per germline. The V end was cut by 6 bases, the J end by 2 bases, with 10 bases between. DNA for the CDR3: TGTGCCAGCAGAAGGGCGGGACAAGAGACCCAGTACTTC. The encoded protein is CASRRAGQETQYF.